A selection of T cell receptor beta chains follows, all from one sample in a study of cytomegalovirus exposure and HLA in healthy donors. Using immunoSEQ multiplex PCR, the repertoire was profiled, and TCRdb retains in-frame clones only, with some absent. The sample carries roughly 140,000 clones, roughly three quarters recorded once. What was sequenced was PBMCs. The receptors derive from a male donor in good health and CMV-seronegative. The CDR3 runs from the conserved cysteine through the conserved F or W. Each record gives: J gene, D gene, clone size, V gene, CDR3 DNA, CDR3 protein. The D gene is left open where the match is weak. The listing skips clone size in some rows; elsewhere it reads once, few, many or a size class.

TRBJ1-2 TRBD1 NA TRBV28 TGTGCCAGCAGTTTACGTGACAGGGGTTTCTTC CASSLRDRGFF
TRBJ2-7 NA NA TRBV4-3 TGCGCCAGCAGCCAAGCGATACCCCCACCAGGGGAGCAGTACTTC CASSQAIPPPGEQYF
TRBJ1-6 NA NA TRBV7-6 TGTGCCTCGTCCTCAGGTCCCGGGGCACCCCTCCACTTT CASSSGPGAPLHF
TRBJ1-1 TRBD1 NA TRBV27 TGTGCCAGCAGTTTACCGGACAGGGAAGCTTTCTTT CASSLPDREAFF
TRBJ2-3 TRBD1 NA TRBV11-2 TGTGCCAGCAGTTATTACACAGGGGTCGCCTCAGATACGCAGTATTTT CASSYYTGVASDTQYF
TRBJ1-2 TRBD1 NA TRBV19 TGTGCCAGTAGTATCGACAGGGGTCTTGGCTACACCTTC CASSIDRGLGYTF
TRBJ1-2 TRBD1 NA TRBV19 TGTGCCAGTGAGACAGGGAGCGGGTATGGCTACACCTTC CASETGSGYGYTF
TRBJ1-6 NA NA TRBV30 TGTGCCTGGAGTGTACTAGATGGCGGGGTTCCCCTCCACTTT CAWSVLDGGVPLHF
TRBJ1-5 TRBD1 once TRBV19 TGTGCCAGTAGTGGCCGGGACAGCAGCAATCAGCCCCAGCATTTT CASSGRDSSNQPQHF
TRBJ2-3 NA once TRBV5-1 TGCGCCAGCAGCTTAGGACTCCACACAGATACGCAGTATTTT CASSLGLHTDTQYF
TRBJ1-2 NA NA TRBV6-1 TGTGCCAGCACCTTGACAGGCTCATATGGCTACACCTTC CASTLTGSYGYTF
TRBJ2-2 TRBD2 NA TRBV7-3 TGTGCCAGCAGCCCACTAGCGGGGGGGCTAACCAACACCGGGGAGCTGTTTTTT CASSPLAGGLTNTGELFF
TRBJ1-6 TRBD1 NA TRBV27 TGTGCCAGCAGTTCCACAGGGGCCTATACACCCCTCCACTTT CASSSTGAYTPLHF
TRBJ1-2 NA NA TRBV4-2 TGTGCCAGCAGCCAAGAAGGCGGCTTTGGCTACACCTTC CASSQEGGFGYTF
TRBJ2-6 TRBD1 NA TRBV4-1 TGCGCCAGCAGCCCAGGACAGGTCGTCTCTGGGGCCAACGTCCTGACTTTC CASSPGQVVSGANVLTF
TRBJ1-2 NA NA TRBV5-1 TGCGCCAGCAGCTTGCAAGGGGATGGCTACACCTTC CASSLQGDGYTF
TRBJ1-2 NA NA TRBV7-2 TGTGCCAGCAGCTTAGGGGGGGAGTACTATGGCTACACCTTC CASSLGGEYYGYTF
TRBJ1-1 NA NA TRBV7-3 TGTGCCAGCAGCTTACATGGGGGGGAGGGCACTGAAGCTTTCTTT CASSLHGGEGTEAFF
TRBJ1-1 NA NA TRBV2 TGTGCCAGCAGTGAACCGAGGCGGAACACTGAAGCTTTCTTT CASSEPRRNTEAFF
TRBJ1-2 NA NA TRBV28 TGTGCCAGCAACTACAGGGATCGGTATGGCTACACCTTC CASNYRDRYGYTF
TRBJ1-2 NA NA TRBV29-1 TGCAGCGTTCGACTTGACTATGGCTACACCTTC CSVRLDYGYTF
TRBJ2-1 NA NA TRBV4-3 TGCGCCAGCAGCCAAGATAGGTTCTCAGGTAACAATGAGCAGTTCTTC CASSQDRFSGNNEQFF
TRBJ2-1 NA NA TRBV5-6 TGTGCCAGCAGCTATTATCGGACAGTCTCCTACAATGAGCAGTTCTTC CASSYYRTVSYNEQFF
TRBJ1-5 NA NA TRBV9 TGTGCCAGCAGCGTTACTGATAACTGGCAGCCCCAGCATTTT CASSVTDNWQPQHF
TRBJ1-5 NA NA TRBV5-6 TGTGCCAGCAGCCGCGGGGCGGGACAGCCCCAGCATTTT CASSRGAGQPQHF
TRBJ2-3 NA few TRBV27 TGTGCCAGCGGGCGTAGCACAGATACGCAGTATTTT CASGRSTDTQYF
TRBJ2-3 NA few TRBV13 TGTGCCAGCACCCTCGGGACTAGCACAGATACGCAGTATTTT CASTLGTSTDTQYF
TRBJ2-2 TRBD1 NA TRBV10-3 TGTGCCATCAGTAGACAGGGAGCGCCGACCGGGGAGCTGTTTTTT CAISRQGAPTGELFF
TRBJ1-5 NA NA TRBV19 TGTGCCACTGAAAGTAGGCGGGATAGCAATCAGCCCCAGCATTTT CATESRRDSNQPQHF
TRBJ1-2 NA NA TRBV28 TGTGCCAGCAGTCCAGTGCCCAGTACCTATGGCTACACCTTC CASSPVPSTYGYTF
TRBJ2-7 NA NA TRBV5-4 TGTGCCAGCAGCCCCCGACAGACCGCCTCCTACGAGCAGTACTTC CASSPRQTASYEQYF
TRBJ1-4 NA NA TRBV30 TGTGCCTGGAAACCCCAGGGTGTAGCTAATGAAAAACTGTTTTTT CAWKPQGVANEKLFF
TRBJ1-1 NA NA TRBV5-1 TGCGCCAGCAGGGGGACGGGAGGGAACACTGAAGCTTTCTTT CASRGTGGNTEAFF
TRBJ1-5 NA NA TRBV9 TGTGCCAGCAGCGTAGGAGAGGGCTCGGGCAATCAGCCCCAGCATTTT CASSVGEGSGNQPQHF
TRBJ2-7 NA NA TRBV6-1 TGTGCCAGCAGGAACTCCCAATCCTACGAGCAGTACTTC CASRNSQSYEQYF
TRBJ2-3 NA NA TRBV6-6 TGTGCCAGCAGTCTCGCGGGCACAGATACGCAGTATTTT CASSLAGTDTQYF
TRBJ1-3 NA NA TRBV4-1 TGCGCCAGCAGCCAAGTCTTAAGCGACAGCCGAAACACCATATATTTT CASSQVLSDSRNTIYF
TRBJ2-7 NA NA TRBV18 TGTGCCAGCTCACCATCATCCTACGAGCAGTACTTC CASSPSSYEQYF
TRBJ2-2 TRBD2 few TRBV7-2 TGTGCCAGCAGCTTGGGACTAGCAGCCGGGGAGCTGTTTTTT CASSLGLAAGELFF
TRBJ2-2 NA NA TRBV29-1 TGCAGCATCCAAACTGTCCGGGCAGGGACCGGGGAGCTGTTTTTT CSIQTVRAGTGELFF